This T cell receptor (beta chain) emerged from a study of T cell clusters in autoimmune cytopenias. Study-wide context: The median distinct TRB clonotype count was about 2,400 per sample, from a median roughly 55,000 reads.

CDR1 is SGHNT and CDR2 is YYREEE in the germline V gene (reference sequence). This CDR3 is built from 14 residues. TRB was amplified from roughly 250 ng of peripheral blood genomic DNA per sample. TRB was amplified by touch-down multiplex PCR, primer pools A and B combined. Using the multiplex PCR reads, TCRdb records one entry per CDR3 protein without DNA. Its listing shows several thousand distinct CDR3 sequences. These same records also appear under a second study, on T cell repertoires in aging, cancer and after chemotherapy. Per that paper: Donors were grouped into six age bands spanning 30 or younger through 70 or older. Over several months to years, re-sampled healthy donor repertoires clearly shared clones.

The sequenced sample was peripheral blood. The TCR originated in a human donor in good health. This chain joins TRBV5-4 and TRBJ2-2; the TCRdb D gene call, TRBD1, has no DNA to confirm it. The CDR3 sequence is CASSTRTATGELFF. The full variable domain, its missing parts supplied by reference TRBV5-4 and TRBJ2-2, is ETGVTQSPTHLIKTRGQQVTLRCSSQSGHNTVSWYQQALGQGPQFIFQYYREEENGRGNFPPRFSGLQFPNYSSELNVNALELDDSALYLCASSTRTATGELFFGEGSRLTVL.